This is a list of T cell receptor beta chains from one sample in a study of blood T cell repertoires in COVID-19. TCRdb keeps only in-frame clones here, not all; method: immunoSEQ multiplex PCR. The sample has some 120,000 clones; approximately 80% are singletons. The sequenced sample consisted of peripheral blood. The receptors shown here come from a woman in her 70s with acute or convalescent COVID-19. Each CDR3 is given with its conserved first and last residue. Fields, in order: D gene, V gene, J gene, clone size, CDR3 DNA, CDR3 protein. D genes are given only for firm matches. Clone size is stated in some rows and not others, as once, few, many or a class when expanded.

TRBD1	TRBV5-1	TRBJ2-7	-	TGCGCCAGCAGCTTGGGGGCCGGACAGGTCGCCTACGAGCAGTACTTC	CASSLGAGQVAYEQYF
-	TRBV19	TRBJ1-2	few	TGTGCCAGTAAGGACACCCTCGGTGGGGTTAACTATGGCTACACCTTC	CASKDTLGGVNYGYTF
TRBD1	TRBV5-6	TRBJ1-3	-	TGTGCCAGCAGCTTGGGGGACAGTGTTCTCTCTGGAAACACCATATATTTT	CASSLGDSVLSGNTIYF
-	TRBV7-7	TRBJ2-7	-	TGTGCCAGCAGCCCCCTAGGGGGGGCGGGCGAGCAGTACTTC	CASSPLGGAGEQYF
-	TRBV5-1	TRBJ2-5	-	TGCGCCAGCAGGAACACAGGAAATCAGGAGGAGACCCAGTACTTC	CASRNTGNQEETQYF
TRBD1	TRBV5-1	TRBJ1-1	few	TGCGCCAGCAGCGGGGGACAGTTGCTTAACACTGAAGCTTTCTTT	CASSGGQLLNTEAFF
TRBD2	TRBV10-3	TRBJ2-2	-	TGTGCCATCAGTGTTAGCGGGAGGGCCGATGGCGGGGAGCTGTTTTTT	CAISVSGRADGGELFF
TRBD2	TRBV9	TRBJ2-5	-	TGTGCCAGCAGCGTAGGGGCGCGGGAGGGCCAAGAGACCCAGTACTTC	CASSVGAREGQETQYF
TRBD1	TRBV5-1	TRBJ1-1	-	TGCGCCAGCAGCAATGGACAGGGTAGCACTGAAGCTTTCTTT	CASSNGQGSTEAFF
TRBD2	TRBV9	TRBJ2-2	-	TGTGCCAGCACCATGGGGGGAGGGAGCGCCGGGGAGCTGTTTTTT	CASTMGGGSAGELFF
-	TRBV4-2	TRBJ2-7	once	TGTGCCAGCAGCCAAGCGACAACTTCCTACGAGCAGTACTTC	CASSQATTSYEQYF
TRBD1	TRBV28	TRBJ2-5	-	TGTGCCAGCAGTTTAGACAGGGGAAAACAAGAGACCCAGTACTTC	CASSLDRGKQETQYF
TRBD1	TRBV2	TRBJ1-2	-	TGTGCCAGCAGTCAGGACAGGGAGAATGGCTACACCTTC	CASSQDRENGYTF
TRBD2	TRBV5-4	TRBJ2-1	-	TGTGCCAGCAGCTTCTTATCTAGCGGGGAGCAGTTCTTC	CASSFLSSGEQFF
-	TRBV29-1	TRBJ1-5	few	TGCAGCGTTGAAGCGACTGGGCAGCCCCAGCATTTT	CSVEATGQPQHF
-	TRBV5-1	TRBJ2-1	-	TGCGCCAGCAGCTTGGCGTTCAATGAGCAGTTCTTC	CASSLAFNEQFF
TRBD2	TRBV6-5	TRBJ2-5	-	TGTGCCAGCAGCCCGGGACTAGCGGGTGAGACCCAGTACTTC	CASSPGLAGETQYF
-	TRBV2	TRBJ1-1	once	TGTGCCAGCAGTGAATTGGAGCAGACTGAAGCTTTCTTT	CASSELEQTEAFF
-	TRBV6-5	TRBJ1-6	-	TGTGCCAGCAGTTACCCTACAGCGGATTCACCCCTCCACTTT	CASSYPTADSPLHF
-	TRBV7-8	TRBJ1-2	-	TGTGCCAGCAGCTTAGGGGCAGGGGTCGATTGGGGCTACACCTTC	CASSLGAGVDWGYTF
TRBD2	TRBV4-1	TRBJ2-1	-	TGCGCCAGCAGCCAGTTTCTAGCGGGGGGGCTTAGGTTCTTC	CASSQFLAGGLRFF
TRBD1	TRBV7-6	TRBJ2-1	few	TGTGCCAGCAGCTTAGCAGGGGGCGGATCAAATGAGCAGTTCTTC	CASSLAGGGSNEQFF
TRBD2	TRBV19	TRBJ2-1	-	TGTGCCAGCGGGCCTAGCGGCTCCTACAATGAGCAGTTCTTC	CASGPSGSYNEQFF
TRBD1	TRBV12-3/TRBV12-4	TRBJ1-1	-	TGTGCCAGCAGTTCTTTTGGACAGGCAGCTTTCTTT	CASSSFGQAAFF
TRBD2	TRBV5-6	TRBJ2-1	once	TGTGCCAGCAGCTCGCCGGGACTAGGGGTCAATGAGCAGTTCTTC	CASSSPGLGVNEQFF
TRBD2	TRBV7-2	TRBJ2-3	-	TGTGCCAGCAGAACCGGGACTAGAGGAGATACGCAGTATTTT	CASRTGTRGDTQYF
TRBD2	TRBV3-1/TRBV3-2	TRBJ2-3	-	TGTGCCAGCAGCCAATCGAACTCGGCGGGGGGGCGGTATTTT	CASSQSNSAGGRYF
-	TRBV3-1/TRBV3-2	TRBJ1-2	-	TGTGCCAGCAGCCAAGATATGCGGGGTGATGGCTACACCTTC	CASSQDMRGDGYTF
TRBD1	TRBV9	TRBJ2-3	-	TGTGCCAGCAGCGAGACAGGGGGCGGCACAGATACGCAGTATTTT	CASSETGGGTDTQYF
-	TRBV19	TRBJ1-4	-	TGTGCCAGTAGTATAGTGGGGACACTCCGCCGGTCTGAAAAACTGTTTTTT	CASSIVGTLRRSEKLFF
-	TRBV2	TRBJ2-3	-	TGTGCCAGCAGCAGGGACACGGCGAGCACAGATACGCAGTATTTT	CASSRDTASTDTQYF
TRBD1	TRBV6-1	TRBJ1-5	-	TGTGCCAGCAGTGAAGGACAGGGGGCCGGGCAGCCCCAGCATTTT	CASSEGQGAGQPQHF
-	TRBV7-9	TRBJ2-7	-	TGTGCCAGCAGCTCCACGACGGGACTTGGCGAGCAGTACTTC	CASSSTTGLGEQYF
-	TRBV28	TRBJ2-5	-	TGTGCCAGCAGTTTAGGAGCAGGGATGATTGGGGTGGCCCAGTACTTC	CASSLGAGMIGVAQYF
-	TRBV6-5	TRBJ1-1	once	TGTGCCAGCAGCAAGACAGGTTCGAACACTGAAGCTTTCTTT	CASSKTGSNTEAFF
-	TRBV19	TRBJ2-2	-	TGTGCCAGTCGTTGGGACTCTGACACCGGGGAGCTGTTTTTT	CASRWDSDTGELFF
TRBD1	TRBV5-6	TRBJ1-1	-	TGTGCCAGCAGCCGCACGGGACAGTACACTGAAGCTTTCTTT	CASSRTGQYTEAFF
-	TRBV7-2	TRBJ1-3	once	TGTGCCAGCAGCTTAGTACTCGGGTCTGGAAACACCATATATTTT	CASSLVLGSGNTIYF
-	TRBV3-1/TRBV3-2	TRBJ2-2	-	TGTGCCAGCAGCCAAGAACAGGGTGTCGGGGAGCTGTTTTTT	CASSQEQGVGELFF
TRBD1	TRBV18	TRBJ1-4	-	TGTGCCAGCTCACCAAGAGGGGGCGACGCAACTAATGAAAAACTGTTTTTT	CASSPRGGDATNEKLFF
-	TRBV6-5	TRBJ1-1	few	TGTGCCAGCAGTTACGAGGACAGACTAGAAGCTTTCTTT	CASSYEDRLEAFF
TRBD2	TRBV6-6	TRBJ2-1	few	TGTGCCACCCTCGAGAGGCGGGAGAGTAGAAATGAGCAGTTCTTC	CATLERRESRNEQFF
TRBD1	TRBV6-5	TRBJ1-5	-	TGTGCCAGCCGGGAACAGGGGAATAATCAGCCCCAGCATTTT	CASREQGNNQPQHF
-	TRBV9	TRBJ2-6	once	TGTGCCAGCAGCGCCAACGCCAGGGGGGCGGGGGCCAACGTCCTGACTTTC	CASSANARGAGANVLTF
-	TRBV11-3	TRBJ1-1	-	TGTGCCAGCAGCTTAGGAGGACAGTTGAACACTGAAGCTTTCTTT	CASSLGGQLNTEAFF
TRBD1	TRBV5-1	TRBJ1-3	-	TGCGCCAGCAGAGACAGGGCCTCTGGAAACACCATATATTTT	CASRDRASGNTIYF
-	TRBV28	TRBJ1-1	-	TGTGCCAGCAGTTTTCAAGACAGATTGAACACTGAAGCTTTCTTT	CASSFQDRLNTEAFF
-	TRBV7-9	TRBJ2-7	-	TGTGCCAGCAGCTTAGAAGGAGGGCCTTCCTACGAGCAGTACTTC	CASSLEGGPSYEQYF
-	TRBV2	TRBJ2-3	-	TGTGCCAGCGCCCGGGAAACGGGGGTGACAGATACGCAGTATTTT	CASARETGVTDTQYF
TRBD2	TRBV5-1	TRBJ2-1	-	TGCGCCAGCAGCCCCGGACTAGCGGGGTACAATGAGCAGTTCTTC	CASSPGLAGYNEQFF
-	TRBV7-2	TRBJ1-2	-	TGTGCCAGCAGCTTGGGTCAGGGGAACTATGGCTACACCTTC	CASSLGQGNYGYTF
-	TRBV28	TRBJ2-1	-	TGTGCCAGCAGTTCCGAGGTCCGGTACGAGCAGTTCTTC	CASSSEVRYEQFF
-	TRBV10-1	TRBJ1-1	-	TGCGCCAGCAGTGAGTCGGTTCGGGGAACTGAAGCTTTCTTT	CASSESVRGTEAFF